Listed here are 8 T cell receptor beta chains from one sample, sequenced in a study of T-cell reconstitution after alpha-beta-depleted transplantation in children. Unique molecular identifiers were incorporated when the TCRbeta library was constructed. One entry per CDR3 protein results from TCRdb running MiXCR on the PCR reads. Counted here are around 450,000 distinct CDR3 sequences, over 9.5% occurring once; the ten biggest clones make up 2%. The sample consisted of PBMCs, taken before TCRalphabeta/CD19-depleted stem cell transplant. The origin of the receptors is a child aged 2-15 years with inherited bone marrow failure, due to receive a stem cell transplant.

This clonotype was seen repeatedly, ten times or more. CDR3 bases: TGTGCCACCAGTGAATCCGGACAGGGGGGCGTTGGCTACACCTTC. Its translation is CATSESGQGGVGYTF. The V call is TRBV24-1, the J call TRBJ1-2, with TRBD1 matching over 10 bases. The ends lost 4 bases at V and 7 bases at J; junction bases unmatched: 8. The germline V gene encodes CDR1 KGHDR and CDR2 SFDVKD. CDR3 length: 15 residues.

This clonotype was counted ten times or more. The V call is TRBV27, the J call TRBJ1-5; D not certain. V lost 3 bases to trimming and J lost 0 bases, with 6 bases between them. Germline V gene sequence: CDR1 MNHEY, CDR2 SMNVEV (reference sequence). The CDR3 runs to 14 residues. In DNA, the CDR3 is TGTGCCAGCAGTTTCCGACCTAGCAATCAGCCCCAGCATTTT. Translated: CASSFRPSNQPQHF.

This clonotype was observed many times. The CDR3 DNA follows: TGCGCCAGCAGCCAAGACCGGGGGCCAGATACGCAGTATTTT. Its protein is CASSQDRGPDTQYF. The rearrangement joins TRBV4-3 to TRBJ2-3; either TRBD1 or TRBD2 may supply D (6 bases each). V lost 0 bases and J 4 bases, leaving 8 bases between the germline ends. The CDR3 runs 14 residues. The germline gives CDR1 LGHNA, CDR2 YSLEER.

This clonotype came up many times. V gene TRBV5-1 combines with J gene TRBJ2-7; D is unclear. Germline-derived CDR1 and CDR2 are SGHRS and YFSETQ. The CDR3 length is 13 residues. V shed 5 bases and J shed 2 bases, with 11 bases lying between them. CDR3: CASSSPAPYEQYF. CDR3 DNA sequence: TGCGCCAGCAGTTCCCCGGCGCCCTACGAGCAGTACTTC.

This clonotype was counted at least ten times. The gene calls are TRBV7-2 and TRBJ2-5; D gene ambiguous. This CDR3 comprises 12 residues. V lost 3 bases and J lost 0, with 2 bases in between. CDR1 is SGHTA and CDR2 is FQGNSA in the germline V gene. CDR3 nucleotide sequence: TGTGCCAGCAGCTTTTACCAAGAGACCCAGTACTTC. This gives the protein CASSFYQETQYF. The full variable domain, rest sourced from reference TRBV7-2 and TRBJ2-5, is GAGVSQSPSNKVTEKGKDVELRCDPISGHTALYWYRQSLGQGLEFLIYFQGNSAPDKSGLPSDRFSAERTGGSVSTLTIQRTQQEDSAVYLCASSFYQETQYFGPGTRLLVL.

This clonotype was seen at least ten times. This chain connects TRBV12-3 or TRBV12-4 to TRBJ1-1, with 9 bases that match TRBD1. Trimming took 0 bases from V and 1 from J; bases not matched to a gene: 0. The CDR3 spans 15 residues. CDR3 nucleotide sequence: TGTGCCAGCAGTTTAGCGGACAGGGGGAACACTGAAGCTTTCTTT. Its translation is CASSLADRGNTEAFF.

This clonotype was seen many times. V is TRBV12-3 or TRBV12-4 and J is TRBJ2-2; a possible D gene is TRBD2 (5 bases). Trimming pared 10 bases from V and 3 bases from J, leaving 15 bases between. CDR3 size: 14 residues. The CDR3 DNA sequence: TGTGCCACCAGCTCGGGGATGGACACCGGGGAGCTGTTTTTT. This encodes CATSSGMDTGELFF.

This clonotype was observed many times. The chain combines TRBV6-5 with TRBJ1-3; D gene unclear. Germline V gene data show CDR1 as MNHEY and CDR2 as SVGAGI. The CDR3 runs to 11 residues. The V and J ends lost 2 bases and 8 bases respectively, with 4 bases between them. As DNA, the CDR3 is TGTGCCAGCAGTTACGGCGACACCATATATTTT. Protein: CASSYGDTIYF.